The 14 T cell receptor beta chains reported below all come from one sample, sequenced in a study of T cells in Graves' hyperthyroidism and ophthalmopathy. RNA transcripts were the template for amplifying TCR beta CDR3 regions. In the first-round RT-PCR of the TCR CDR3, the HTBI primer set was used. TCRdb redid the calling of the multiplex PCR reads with MiXCR, one entry per CDR3 protein. The table records 450,000 to 500,000 distinct CDR3 sequences, roughly 22% of them present only once. Sequencing input: blood. These receptors were obtained from a woman in her seventies with Graves' ophthalmopathy.

This clonotype was seen ten or more times. The rearrangement uses TRBV11-2 and TRBJ1-1, with D possibly being TRBD1 (6 bases). CDR3 length equals 14 residues. Trimming shortened V by 5 bases and J by 4 bases, and 14 bases separated the two germline ends. The V gene's germline CDR1 is SGHAT and CDR2 FQNNGV. The CDR3 DNA reads TGTGCCAGCAGCACACAGGGAGGGTCCACTGAAGCTTTCTTT. Its protein is CASSTQGGSTEAFF.

This clonotype was detected ten times or more. The chain combines TRBV6-1 with TRBJ2-7, with D perhaps given as TRBD1 or TRBD2 (6 bases each). V was shortened by 10 bases and J by 0 bases, with 19 bases between the two germline ends. The CDR3 length is 15 residues. CDR1 and CDR2 (germline): MNHNS, SASEGT. Written as DNA, the CDR3 is TGTGCCATCAAGGGAGGACAGTTAACCTCCTACGAGCAGTACTTC. Translated, it gives CAIKGGQLTSYEQYF.

This chain links TRBV20-1 with TRBJ2-1; unclear D gene. V lost 5 bases to trimming and J lost 4 bases, with 12 bases between them. Germline V CDR1 and CDR2: DFQATT, SNEGSKA (reference sequence). This CDR3 spans 13 amino acids. The CDR3, as DNA: TGCAGTGCTCTCCCTAGGCTATACAATGAGCAGTTCTTC. Translated: CSALPRLYNEQFF.

This clonotype was detected only once. This chain uses TRBV4-1 with TRBJ2-1, with a tentative D call TRBD2 (6 bases). Trimming took 2 bases from V and 2 from J, leaving 13 bases between them. Germline V CDR1 and CDR2: MGHRA, YSYEKL. This CDR3 comprises 16 residues. CDR3 sequence: CASSQMGLPTYNEQFF. CDR3 sequence (DNA): TGCGCCAGCAGCCAAATGGGACTCCCTACCTACAATGAGCAGTTCTTC.

Ten or more counts support this clonotype. The chain carries TRBV28 and TRBJ2-1; possible D gene TRBD2, 6 bases. V was cut by 5 bases and J by 8 bases, with 16 bases left in between. The CDR3 is 14 residues long. The V gene's germline CDR1 is MDHEN and CDR2 SYDVKM. The CDR3 DNA is TGTGCCAGCAGTACCGGGACTGCGGTGGATGAGCAGTTCTTC. Translated, it gives CASSTGTAVDEQFF. The full variable domain, with the rest looked up from reference TRBV28 and TRBJ2-1, is DVKVTQSSRYLVKRTGEKVFLECVQDMDHENMFWYRQDPGLGLRLIYFSYDVKMKEKGDIPEGYSVSREKKERFSLILESASTNQTSMYLCASSTGTAVDEQFFGPGTRLTVL.

This clonotype has only a few counts. The V and J genes are TRBV5-1 and TRBJ2-4; D is perhaps TRBD2 (7 bases). V lost 0 bases, J lost 7 bases, and 14 bases lay in between. CDR3 length: 15 residues. The germline V gene has CDR1 SGHRS and CDR2 YFSETQ. The CDR3 sequence: CASSLVPGGLNIQYF. The CDR3, as DNA: TGCGCCAGCAGCTTGGTCCCGGGGGGCTTGAACATTCAGTACTTC.

This clonotype showed up many times. The chain is built from TRBV7-2 and TRBJ2-1; D is unresolved. V lost 1 base to trimming and J lost 0 bases, with 7 bases between them. The CDR3 length is 15 residues. Looked up from germline, CDR1 is SGHTA and CDR2 is FQGNSA. The CDR3 region has the DNA TGTGCCAGCAGCTTAGTCTACAGCTCCTACAATGAGCAGTTCTTC. It yields the protein CASSLVYSSYNEQFF.

Ten or more counts support this clonotype. This chain links TRBV2 with TRBJ2-2; the D is unclear. The CDR3 is 15 amino acids. Trimming cost V 4 bases and J 5 bases, with 14 bases left between them. Germline values: CDR1 SNHLY, CDR2 FYNNEI. The CDR3 region has the DNA TGTGCCAGCAGTGTAAGGACCACCCGTACCGGGGAGCTGTTTTTT. Its translation is CASSVRTTRTGELFF.

The chain has TRBV30 and TRBJ2-1, with 7 bases matching TRBD2. The trim removed 3 bases at V and 9 bases at J, leaving 11 bases unmatched. The germline CDR1 and CDR2 sequences are GTSNPN and SVGIG (reference sequence). There are 14 residues in the CDR3. CDR3: CAWRRGRVQGEQFF. CDR3 in DNA: TGTGCCTGGAGACGAGGGAGGGTTCAGGGTGAGCAGTTCTTC.

The V gene is TRBV7-2, the J gene TRBJ2-3, with unresolved D. The germline V gene encodes CDR1 SGHTA and CDR2 FQGNSA. The CDR3 runs to 16 residues. V was shortened by 1 base and J by 1 base, with 12 bases between the two germline ends. This CDR3 is CASSLDSSLRTDTQYF. The CDR3 DNA follows: TGTGCCAGCAGCTTAGATAGTTCCCTACGCACAGATACGCAGTATTTT. The variable domain in full, with the rest retrieved from reference TRBV7-2 and TRBJ2-3, is GAGVSQSPSNKVTEKGKDVELRCDPISGHTALYWYRQSLGQGLEFLIYFQGNSAPDKSGLPSDRFSAERTGGSVSTLTIQRTQQEDSAVYLCASSLDSSLRTDTQYFGPGTRLTVL.

The chain joins TRBV5-1 to TRBJ2-3; 15 bases align to TRBD2. The germline CDR1 and CDR2 sequences are SGHRS and YFSETQ. The V gene end was trimmed by 3 bases and the J gene end by 6 bases; junction bases not matched to a gene: 2. The CDR3 length is 15 residues. The CDR3 DNA sequence: TGCGCCAGCAGCTCCGGGACTAGCGGGAGGGATACGCAGTATTTT. Encoded protein: CASSSGTSGRDTQYF.

This clonotype was detected ten times or more. J is TRBJ1-1 and V is TRBV7-9, with D possibly TRBD1 on 5 matching bases. CDR1 is SEHNR, CDR2 FQNEAQ, per germline (reference sequence). The V end lost 2 bases, the J end lost 6 bases, and 13 bases lay between the germline ends. CDR3 size: 14 residues. CDR3 nucleotide sequence: TGTGCCAGCAGCTTACAGACAGTCCAACCTGAAGCTTTCTTT. It is translated as CASSLQTVQPEAFF.

CDR3 residues: CASSLAGARYYGYTF. The DNA of the CDR3 is TGTGCCAGCAGCTTAGCGGGGGCCCGATACTATGGCTACACCTTC. This rearrangement joins TRBV11-2 to TRBJ1-2; D is possibly TRBD1 (6 bases). Looked up from germline, CDR1 is SGHAT and CDR2 is FQNNGV. Trimming removed 1 base from V and 3 bases from J, with 12 bases in between. This CDR3 is 15 amino acids long.

This clonotype was counted at least ten times. The genes are TRBV12-3 or TRBV12-4 and TRBJ1-4; D call uncertain. There are 12 residues in the CDR3. V was clipped by 6 bases and J by 4 bases, with 6 bases between them. CDR3: CASSPVNEKLFF. The CDR3 bases are TGTGCCAGCAGCCCCGTTAATGAAAAACTGTTTTTT.